This TCR beta chain was recorded in a study of blood T cell repertoires in COVID-19. Overall study context: Material from acute and convalescent COVID-19 was sourced from the United States, Italy and Spain. In each case, the material was cDNA or gDNA derived from T cells, B-cell-depleted T cells, or PBMCs.

Authors' processing steps: Reference gene primer amplification gave nucleated cell count estimates. Profiling relied on immunoSEQ multiplex PCR, and the TCRdb table lists in-frame clones only, not all of them. V and J calls and clone size come straight from that table; D and trimming were deduced from the DNA. The repertoire consists of more than 65,000 clones, with almost 85% occurring once and the leading ten covering approximately 7.3%. The junction had 5 bases not matched to a gene; V was cut back by 2 bases and J by 6 bases. Germline assignment: CDR1 SGHVS and CDR2 FQNEAQ. The CDR3 extends over 14 amino acids.

The sample was peripheral blood. The receptor was derived from a human donor in a cohort sampled during active COVID-19. The rearrangement links TRBV7-8 to TRBJ2-7; 9 bases map to TRBD1. CDR3 bases: TGTGCCAGCAGCTTAATACAGGGGGCGTCCGAGCAGTACTTC. It yields the protein CASSLIQGASEQYF.